This paragraph covers one T cell receptor (beta chain) sequence. Its antigen remains undetermined. No much larger clone exists at a distance of one base, and base qualities are not known. The record originates from a study of blood T cell repertoires in COVID-19 (TCRdb year 2020). Regarding the research as a whole: Samples from collaborators originated in the United States, Italy and Spain and spanned both the acute and convalescent phases of COVID-19. The prospective study material was composed of cDNA or gDNA derived from T cells, B-cell-depleted T cells, or PBMCs. Deeply sampled blood TCRbeta repertoires from subjects exposed to, actively infected with, or recovered from COVID-19 were included in the dataset. HLA class I and class II types, where available, came from metadata supplied by the sample provider rather than from assay-based typing. A de-identified subject ID, COVID-19 status, age in years and sex were almost always included in the sample metadata. The repertoires were released in a freely available public database meant as a resource for research on the immune response to SARS-CoV-2. Samples came from the ongoing ImmuneRACE study (first 160 participants) plus 1,254 subjects from 6 global collaborators.

The investigation overall reported the following: The quantity of clinical and demographic metadata differed by source and by participant and was supplied without curation.

Each collaborating institution followed its own protocols to collect whole blood in K2EDTA tubes. For TCRbeta analysis, collaborators shipped samples in one of three forms: frozen whole blood, isolated PBMCs, or DNA extracted from either of those sample types. The CDR3, from cysteine to phenylalanine, totals 16 residues. Only the CDR3 part of the read is kept: 48 bases, read in frame from the first base. V is pared back by 0 bases and J by 3 bases, with 13 bases lying between the germline termini. As encoded in the germline V gene, CDR1 is SGHRS while CDR2 is YFSETQ. TCRbeta CDR3 regions were amplified from genomic DNA using the immunoSEQ Assay, a bias-controlled multiplex PCR. The paper's data handling went like this. The number of nucleated cells in each sample was estimated from the amplification of reference gene primers within the assay. Sequence reads were collapsed and filtered to measure the absolute abundance of every unique TCRbeta CDR3 rearrangement. Productive Simpson clonality was computed per sample as the square root of Simpson's diversity index over productive rearrangements. TCRdb re-hosts the immuneACCESS table, in-frame sequences only. Its copies lack some clones; in the studies checked, an unresolved V gene accounts for under half of them, and the cause for the rest is not known. The D gene and trimming were derived from the DNA, and the V and J assignments and clone size from that table. The sample has just under 85,000 clones on record, around 88% of them singletons. The ten largest clones add up to 15% to 20% of the sample.

Sequencing was performed on peripheral blood. Recombination connected TRBV5-1 to TRBJ1-3; possibly the D gene is TRBD1, per 6 matching bases. The sequence came from a woman between 55 and 75 years old with acute or convalescent COVID-19. The sequence in DNA is TGCGCCAGCAGCTTGGTTGGGGGCAGGAGTGGAAACACCATATATTTT. It specifies CASSLVGGRSGNTIYF.